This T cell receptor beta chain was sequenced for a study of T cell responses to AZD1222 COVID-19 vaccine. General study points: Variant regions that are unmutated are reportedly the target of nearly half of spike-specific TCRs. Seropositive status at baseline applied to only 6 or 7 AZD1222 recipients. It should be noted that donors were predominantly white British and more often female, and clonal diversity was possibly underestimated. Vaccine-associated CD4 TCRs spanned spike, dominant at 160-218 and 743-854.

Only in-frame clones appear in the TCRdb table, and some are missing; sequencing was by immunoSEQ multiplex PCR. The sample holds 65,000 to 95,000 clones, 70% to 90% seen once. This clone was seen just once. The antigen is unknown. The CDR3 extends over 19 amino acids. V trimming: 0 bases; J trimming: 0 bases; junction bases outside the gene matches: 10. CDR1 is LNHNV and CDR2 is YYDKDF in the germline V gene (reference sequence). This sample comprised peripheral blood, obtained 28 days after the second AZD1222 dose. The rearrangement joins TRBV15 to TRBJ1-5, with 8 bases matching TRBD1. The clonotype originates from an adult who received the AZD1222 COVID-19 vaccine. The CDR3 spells CATSRDRTGSRYSNQPQHF. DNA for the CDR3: TGTGCCACCAGCAGAGATAGGACAGGGTCAAGGTATAGCAATCAGCCCCAGCATTTT.